This record covers a single T cell receptor (beta chain). Alongside a J-beta primer mix, a sample-barcoded 5' primer served in a second PCR lasting about 7 to 12 cycles. From each sample, at least 2.5 million paired-end reads containing CDR3 were obtained. TCRdb reprocessed the 5' RACE reads via MiXCR and lists one record per CDR3 protein. The sample lists 1.5 million or so distinct CDR3 sequences, about 42% occurring once. This sample was included in a study of blood T cells in healthy people across ages. V shed 4 bases and J shed 6 bases, with 18 bases lying between them. The CDR3 consists of 15 residues. Per germline, CDR1 LGHDT and CDR2 YNNKEL (reference sequence).

The chain links TRBV3-1 to TRBJ1-2, with TRBD1 as a possible D gene (6 bases). This sequence was found in a woman under 30 in good health. The material sequenced was blood. The CDR3 spells CASSPPGFYRDGYTF. DNA of the CDR3: TGTGCCAGCAGCCCGCCGGGATTCTACAGGGATGGCTACACCTTC.